The rows below give T cell receptor beta chains drawn from one sample of a study of T cell responses to AZD1222 COVID-19 vaccine. Method: immunoSEQ multiplex PCR; TCRdb's copy keeps in-frame clones and lacks some. The sample carries about 110,000 clones, 88% recorded once. The starting material was peripheral blood, obtained on day 0 of AZD1222 vaccination. Receptors were obtained from an adult in good health. Each CDR3 is given with its conserved first and last residue. The D gene is left open where the match is weak. Part of the rows lack a size; the others show once, few, many or a class for expanded clones.

v_call: TRBV27
j_call: TRBJ2-1
clone_size: once
d_call: TRBD2
cdr3_aa: CASSPPGREQEQFF
cdr3_nt: TGTGCCAGCAGCCCCCCGGGGAGGGAGCAGGAGCAGTTCTTC

v_call: TRBV19
j_call: TRBJ1-2
clone_size: NA
d_call: NA
cdr3_aa: CASTGVYGYTF
cdr3_nt: TGTGCCAGCACGGGTGTCTATGGCTACACCTTC

v_call: TRBV14
j_call: TRBJ1-3
clone_size: NA
d_call: TRBD1
cdr3_aa: CASSPPGTGGNTIYF
cdr3_nt: TGTGCCAGCAGCCCCCCCGGGACAGGCGGAAACACCATATATTTT

v_call: TRBV20-1
j_call: TRBJ1-5
clone_size: NA
d_call: NA
cdr3_aa: CSASPGGNNQPQHF
cdr3_nt: TGCAGTGCTAGTCCCGGGGGCAACAATCAGCCCCAGCATTTT

v_call: TRBV7-9
j_call: TRBJ2-5
clone_size: NA
d_call: NA
cdr3_aa: CASSFPSEETQYF
cdr3_nt: TGTGCCAGCAGCTTTCCCTCTGAAGAGACCCAGTACTTC

v_call: TRBV27
j_call: TRBJ2-2
clone_size: NA
d_call: TRBD2
cdr3_aa: CASSLSPSGNTGELFF
cdr3_nt: TGTGCCAGCAGTTTATCGCCTAGCGGGAACACCGGGGAGCTGTTTTTT

v_call: TRBV4-3
j_call: TRBJ2-1
clone_size: NA
d_call: TRBD2
cdr3_aa: CASSQSGLAVRNEQFF
cdr3_nt: TGCGCCAGCAGCCAATCGGGACTAGCGGTTCGAAATGAGCAGTTCTTC

v_call: TRBV19
j_call: TRBJ1-1
clone_size: NA
d_call: NA
cdr3_aa: CASSSGHENTEAFF
cdr3_nt: TGTGCCAGTAGTTCAGGACACGAGAACACTGAAGCTTTCTTT

v_call: TRBV28
j_call: TRBJ1-2
clone_size: NA
d_call: TRBD1
cdr3_aa: CASSRSGQVYGYTF
cdr3_nt: TGTGCCAGCAGTAGGAGTGGACAGGTCTATGGCTACACCTTC

v_call: TRBV18
j_call: TRBJ2-5
clone_size: NA
d_call: NA
cdr3_aa: CASSTRGTQYF
cdr3_nt: TGTGCCAGCTCCACGCGGGGGACCCAGTACTTC

v_call: TRBV27
j_call: TRBJ1-1
clone_size: NA
d_call: NA
cdr3_aa: CASSFVDPSSNTEAFF
cdr3_nt: TGTGCCAGCAGTTTTGTCGACCCGAGTTCGAACACTGAAGCTTTCTTT

v_call: TRBV19
j_call: TRBJ1-5
clone_size: NA
d_call: TRBD1
cdr3_aa: CASTPRTGEHQPQHF
cdr3_nt: TGTGCCAGTACCCCGAGGACAGGGGAGCATCAGCCCCAGCATTTT

v_call: TRBV5-1
j_call: TRBJ1-2
clone_size: few
d_call: TRBD1
cdr3_aa: CASRGDRVVGYTF
cdr3_nt: TGCGCCAGCCGGGGGGACAGGGTCGTTGGCTACACCTTC

v_call: TRBV5-1
j_call: TRBJ1-5
clone_size: few
d_call: NA
cdr3_aa: CASSLGQNQPQHF
cdr3_nt: TGCGCCAGCAGCTTGGGTCAGAATCAGCCCCAGCATTTT